Below, 18 T cell receptor beta chains from the same sample are listed, as sequenced in a study of post-analysis software for immune sequencing data. Findings and caveats of the study: Controls had lower frequencies than patients of five or six TRBV segments, which included TRBV5-6, TRBV5-1 and TRBV20-1.

Their antigens remain unidentified. Prepared libraries of TCR beta cDNA carried unique molecular identifiers. In TCRdb, the PCR reads were re-called with MiXCR into one record per CDR3 protein. In the table there are hundreds of thousands of distinct CDR3 sequences, around 47% of which are singletons. Sequenced: blood. Receptor source: a girl aged 5-17 years with multiple sclerosis.

This clonotype has just a few counts. This chain joins TRBV15 and TRBJ1-1, with D hard to call. The CDR3 is 12 amino acids. V was cut by 1 base and J by 9 bases, with 9 bases left in between. CDR1 and CDR2 (germline): LNHNV, YYDKDF (reference sequence). Written as DNA, the CDR3 is TGTGCCACCAGCAGAGCGGCAGGACAAGCTTTCTTT. Translating it yields CATSRAAGQAFF.

V usage is TRBV5-1 and J usage is TRBJ2-1; TRBD2 matches 11 bases. Germline V gene lookup returns CDR1 SGHRS and CDR2 YFSETQ. CDR3 length: 15 residues. V shed 4 bases and J 8 bases; nucleotides not matched to a gene: 8. As DNA, the CDR3 is TGCGCCAGCAGCCCGATAGCGGGAGGGCCGGATGAGCAGTTCTTC. Amino acid sequence: CASSPIAGGPDEQFF.

The genes are TRBV7-2 and TRBJ1-1; no reliable D call. Between the trimmed V and J ends, which lost 5 bases and 6 bases, there was a span of 7 bases. The CDR3 is 11 residues long. Germline CDR1 is SGHTA and CDR2 is FQGNSA. CDR3 in amino acids: CASSDAAEAFF. The CDR3 region has the DNA TGTGCCAGCAGCGACGCCGCTGAAGCTTTCTTT.

The chain carries TRBV4-1 and TRBJ2-5, with 8 bases lining up with TRBD2. The CDR3 has 15 residues. Germline V gene data show CDR1 as MGHRA and CDR2 as YSYEKL. Trimming removed 0 bases from V and 4 bases from J; junction bases left unmatched: 4. The CDR3 spells CASSQDRTSIETQYF. The CDR3 DNA follows: TGCGCCAGCAGCCAAGATAGGACTAGCATAGAGACCCAGTACTTC.

The gene calls are TRBV7-9 and TRBJ2-7; D is perhaps TRBD2 (6 bases). The V and J ends lost 5 bases and 7 bases respectively, with 18 bases between them. Germline V gene data show CDR1 as SEHNR and CDR2 as FQNEAQ (reference sequence). This CDR3 contains 14 residues. CDR3 in amino acids: CASSDFAGSREQYF. As DNA, the CDR3 is TGTGCCAGCAGCGATTTCGCGGGATCGAGGGAGCAGTACTTC.

The chain links TRBV14 to TRBJ2-7; weak D call: TRBD1 (6 bases). Trimming stripped 6 bases from V and 6 bases from J, with 15 bases between. The CDR3 consists of 13 residues. CDR1 is SGHDN, CDR2 FVKESK, per germline. CDR3 protein: CASRPGHLFEQYF. In DNA, the CDR3 is TGTGCCAGCAGACCGGGACACCTTTTCGAGCAGTACTTC.

The chain uses TRBV12-3 or TRBV12-4 and TRBJ1-4; D unclear. CDR3 length: 14 residues. Trimming cost V 6 bases and J 2 bases, with 10 bases left between them. CDR3 in amino acids: CASRPGITNEKLFF. The CDR3 region has the DNA TGTGCCAGCAGGCCTGGAATTACTAATGAAAAACTGTTTTTT.

This chain joins TRBV5-1 and TRBJ2-6, with 8 bases that match TRBD1. The V segment lost 4 bases and the J segment 0 bases; nucleotides outside the gene matches: 12. CDR3 length: 19 amino acids. In germline, CDR1 is SGHRS, CDR2 YFSETQ. The CDR3 loop is CASSRGRDRNYSGANVLTF. The CDR3 nucleotides are TGCGCCAGCAGCAGGGGACGGGACAGGAACTACTCTGGGGCCAACGTCCTGACTTTC.

CDR3: CASSNRREEGYTF. CDR3 DNA: TGTGCCAGCAGTAACCGAAGAGAGGAAGGCTACACCTTC. The chain employs TRBV6-6 and TRBJ1-2, with D unresolved. V lost 5 bases and J lost 8, with 15 bases in between. Germline loops: CDR1 MNHNY, CDR2 SVGAGI (reference sequence). CDR3 length equals 13 residues.

The J gene is TRBJ1-1, the V gene TRBV27; 7 bases match TRBD1. The CDR3 is made up of 13 amino acids. CDR1 is MNHEY, CDR2 SMNVEV, per germline (reference sequence). V shed 4 bases, J shed 10 bases, and the junction held 9 bases outside the gene matches. The CDR3 spells CASSSIGGTAAFF. For the CDR3, the DNA is TGTGCCAGCAGTTCCATTGGGGGGACAGCAGCTTTCTTT.

The table lists this clonotype with many counts. The chain combines TRBV10-3 with TRBJ2-1; 11 positions agree with TRBD2. V trimming: 3 bases; J trimming: 6 bases; junction bases outside the gene matches: 10. This CDR3 is built from 17 residues. The germline CDR1 and CDR2 sequences are ENHRY and SYGVKD. CDR3 sequence: CAISDRLAGGPLNEQFF. The CDR3 DNA is TGTGCCATCAGTGACCGCCTAGCGGGGGGCCCCCTCAATGAGCAGTTCTTC.

The chain joins TRBV29-1 to TRBJ2-1; 7 bases fit TRBD1. CDR3 size: 13 residues. CDR1 is SQVTM, CDR2 ANQGSEA, per germline. V shed 2 bases, J shed 8 bases, and the junction held 6 bases outside the gene matches. For the CDR3, the DNA is TGCAGCGTTGAAATACAGGGGAAGGATGAGCAGTTCTTC. Translating it yields CSVEIQGKDEQFF.

As concerns this clonotype: The junction departs from the called germline gene at one end, perhaps through a read error. V gene TRBV3-1 combines with J gene TRBJ1-1; D remains ambiguous. The germline V gene encodes CDR1 LGHDT and CDR2 YNNKEL (reference sequence). The CDR3 sequence is 13 residues long. DNA of the CDR3: TGTGCCAGCAGCCGCGCCTCGTACACTGAGGCTTTCTTT. It translates to CASSRASYTEAFF.

The genes are TRBV10-3 and TRBJ2-1; no reliable D call. The CDR3 covers 15 residues. Germline V gene data show CDR1 as ENHRY and CDR2 as SYGVKD. V was shortened by 2 bases and J by 5 bases, with 13 bases between the two germline ends. The CDR3 here is CAISEGVAFNNEQFF. As DNA, the CDR3 is TGTGCCATCAGTGAGGGGGTAGCCTTTAACAATGAGCAGTTCTTC.

The chain recombines TRBV7-8 with TRBJ2-1, with D hard to call. Germline values: CDR1 SGHVS, CDR2 FQNEAQ. This CDR3 contains 14 residues. Between the trimmed V and J ends, which lost 5 bases and 10 bases, there was a span of 18 bases. The CDR3 sequence: CASSPKAGSEEQFF. The CDR3 DNA reads as TGTGCCAGCAGCCCCAAGGCTGGATCCGAGGAGCAGTTCTTC.

The rearrangement uses TRBV7-9 and TRBJ2-3, with D perhaps matching TRBD2 (5 bases). From germline, CDR1 is SEHNR and CDR2 FQNEAQ (reference sequence). The germline V and J ends were trimmed by 1 base and 4 bases, with 18 bases remaining between them. CDR3 size: 17 residues. The CDR3 nucleotides are TGTGCCAGCAGCTTAGGACGAACCGGAGGCGGCCCAGATACGCAGTATTTT. The encoded protein is CASSLGRTGGGPDTQYF.

The table lists this clonotype with many counts. The chain couples TRBV12-3 or TRBV12-4 to TRBJ2-7; 10 bases align to TRBD1. The CDR3 spans 14 residues. V shed 6 bases and J 3 bases; nucleotides not matched to a gene: 5. The CDR3 protein is CASSPGTGDYEQYF. In nucleotides, the CDR3 is TGTGCCAGCAGCCCAGGGACAGGGGACTACGAGCAGTACTTC.

The chain couples TRBV10-3 to TRBJ2-7; a weak D match, TRBD2 (5 bases). The DNA end is a closer match to TRBJ2-5, so the J assignment may be wrong. The CDR3 sequence is 15 residues long. The germline V gene has CDR1 ENHRY and CDR2 SYGVKD. CDR3 residues: CAISESGGLLETQYF. In DNA, the CDR3 is TGTGCCATCAGTGAGTCGGGTGGACTTTTGGAGACCCAGTACTTC.